Listed here are 30 T cell receptor beta chains from one sample, sequenced in a study of blood T cells in healthy people across ages (dated by TCRdb to 2013 to 2016). The library relied on 5' RACE. These reads were obtained on an Illumina HiSeq 2500. A second PCR of about 7 to 12 cycles was performed with a sample-barcoded 5' primer and a J-beta primer mix. Through fastp at Q25 and MiXCR, TCRdb rebuilt clones from the public reads, retaining in-frame beta chains. All rows with the same CDR3 protein become a single entry with the most common DNA and genes. The sample table contains hundreds of thousands of distinct CDR3 sequences; only one count was recorded for less than 35% of them. 15% to 18% of the sample lies in the top ten. Source material: blood. These receptors came from a woman of 80 years or more in good health.

The chain couples TRBV19 to TRBJ2-2; 7 bases map to TRBD1. The CDR3 runs 14 residues. V lost 4 bases, J lost 5 bases, and 4 bases stayed unmatched. Germline values: CDR1 LNHDA, CDR2 SQIVND (reference sequence). Here the CDR3 reads CASSTSTGTGELFF. The DNA of the CDR3 is TGTGCCAGTAGTACCTCGACAGGGACCGGGGAGCTGTTTTTT.

This clonotype was seen many times. The J gene is TRBJ1-6, the V gene TRBV25-1; tentative D call: TRBD1 (6 bases). Trimming stripped 0 bases from V and 5 bases from J, with 17 bases between. The CDR3 covers 18 residues. Looked up from germline, CDR1 is MGHDK and CDR2 is SYGVNS. The CDR3 nucleotides are TGTGCCAGCAGTGAATATAATGCCCAGGGGTATGATAATTCACCCCTCCACTTT. Residues: CASSEYNAQGYDNSPLHF.

There are many counts of this clonotype. V gene TRBV6-5 combines with J gene TRBJ1-2; D perhaps matches TRBD1 (6 bases). Per the germline V gene, CDR1 is MNHEY and CDR2 is SVGAGI. V was clipped by 2 bases and J by 4 bases, with 14 bases between them. This CDR3 is 15 amino acids long. In DNA, the CDR3 is TGTGCCAGCAGTTACCGGGGTAGGGGGTTCTATGGCTACACCTTC. It specifies CASSYRGRGFYGYTF.

This clonotype was found many times. V usage is TRBV5-1 and J usage is TRBJ2-3, with 8 bases that match TRBD1. Trimming at V came to 1 base and at J to 5 bases, leaving 3 bases not matched to a gene. Germline V gene data show CDR1 as SGHRS and CDR2 as YFSETQ. The CDR3 contains 14 residues. The CDR3 DNA reads as TGCGCCAGCAGCTTGAGGACAGGGAAAGATACGCAGTATTTT. This translates into CASSLRTGKDTQYF.

Concerning this clonotype: This sequence may be a read error, since a much larger clone differs from it by one base. The gene calls are TRBV10-3 and TRBJ2-5, with 8 nucleotides matching TRBD2. The J call could be wrong; TRBJ2-1 is a better fit for the DNA end. The CDR3 loop spans 13 amino acids. The germline V gene has CDR1 ENHRY and CDR2 SYGVKD. The CDR3 loop reads CAIREGPGETQFF. The CDR3 DNA follows: TGTGCCATCCGGGAGGGCCCGGGAGAGACCCAGTTCTTC.

This clonotype has more than one count but fewer than ten. A much larger clonotype is one base distant, so this may be a read error. The V gene is TRBV24-1, the J gene TRBJ2-5, with D unclear. This CDR3 region has 15 residues. V was shortened by 5 bases and J by 11 bases, with 23 bases between the two germline ends. The germline gives CDR1 KGHDR, CDR2 SFDVKD. The CDR3 bases are TGTGCCACCAGTGGCAATCGACCTTACGACAATGAGCAGTACTTC. It codes for CATSGNRPYDNEQYF.

This clonotype was seen at least ten times. The genes are TRBV20-1 and TRBJ2-7; 11 bases map to TRBD2. Unmatched junction bases numbered 5, after V lost 1 base and J lost 0 bases. Germline-derived CDR1 and CDR2 are DFQATT and SNEGSKA (reference sequence). This CDR3 comprises 16 residues. CDR3 residues: CSARGLAGGPSYEQYF. The CDR3 DNA reads TGCAGTGCTAGAGGTCTAGCGGGGGGTCCCTCCTACGAGCAGTACTTC.

The V gene is TRBV7-2, the J gene TRBJ1-6, with D unclear. Trimming took 5 bases from V and 9 from J, leaving 20 bases between them. CDR3 length: 16 amino acids. The germline V gene encodes CDR1 SGHTA and CDR2 FQGNSA. CDR3 DNA sequence: TGTGCCAGCAGCCCCCGGGATCAAGGGCCTCGTTCACCCCTCCACTTT. Residues: CASSPRDQGPRSPLHF.

This clonotype was observed at least ten times. This chain connects TRBV6-1 to TRBJ2-3; TRBD1 matches at 9 bases. The CDR3 contains 16 residues. The J segment lost 2 bases and the V segment lost 5 bases, leaving 8 bases of the junction unmatched. Per germline, CDR1 MNHNS and CDR2 SASEGT. The CDR3 coding sequence is TGTGCCAGCAGTAAGCCGGGACAGGGCTACACAGATACGCAGTATTTT. It specifies CASSKPGQGYTDTQYF.

For this clonotype: With a much larger clone just one base away, this may be a read error. The V and J genes are TRBV9 and TRBJ2-3; D may correspond to TRBD1 or TRBD2 (5 bases each). The V gene lost 5 bases and the J gene lost 4 bases, with 14 bases spanning the gap. CDR3 size: 14 residues. Germline V gives CDR1 SGDLS, CDR2 YYNGEE. Here the CDR3 reads CASSLEGSSDTQYF. The CDR3 coding sequence is TGTGCCAGCAGTCTCGAGGGGTCGTCAGATACGCAGTATTTT. The whole variable domain, remainder taken from reference TRBV9 and TRBJ2-3, is DSGVTQTPKHLITATGQRVTLRCSPRSGDLSVYWYQQSLDQGLQFLIQYYNGEERAKGNILERFSAQQFPDLHSELNLSSLELGDSALYFCASSLEGSSDTQYFGPGTRLTVL.

This chain uses TRBV9 with TRBJ2-5; D is tentatively TRBD1 or TRBD2 (6 bases each). The ends were cut back, 0 bases at V and 7 bases at J, with 19 bases in the middle. Germline assignment: CDR1 SGDLS and CDR2 YYNGEE. This CDR3 contains 16 residues. In DNA, the CDR3 is TGTGCCAGCAGCGTAGGAATAATGGGGGGCAGGGGGACCCAGTACTTC. Its protein is CASSVGIMGGRGTQYF. Complete variable domain (other parts from reference TRBV9 and TRBJ2-5): DSGVTQTPKHLITATGQRVTLRCSPRSGDLSVYWYQQSLDQGLQFLIQYYNGEERAKGNILERFSAQQFPDLHSELNLSSLELGDSALYFCASSVGIMGGRGTQYFGPGTRLLVL.

This rearrangement joins TRBV24-1 to TRBJ1-2, with 7 bases identical to TRBD1. V lost 7 bases and J lost 2; bases outside the gene matches: 9. This CDR3 is 15 amino acids long. CDR1 is KGHDR, CDR2 SFDVKD, per germline. Here the CDR3 reads CATSAPGQKNYGYTF. The CDR3 nucleotides read TGTGCCACCAGCGCTCCGGGACAGAAAAACTATGGCTACACCTTC.

Turning to this clonotype: Given a much more abundant clone one base away, this may be a read error. The rearrangement joins TRBV5-1 to TRBJ1-1; D call uncertain. The germline V gene encodes CDR1 SGHRS and CDR2 YFSETQ. The V gene lost 1 base and the J gene lost 7 bases, with 14 bases spanning the gap. The CDR3 sequence is 14 residues long. This CDR3 reads CASSLSPLHGEAFF. In DNA, the CDR3 is TGCGCCAGCAGCTTGAGCCCCCTCCATGGTGAAGCTTTCTTT.

V usage is TRBV6-5 and J usage is TRBJ2-5, with TRBD1 identical over 9 bases. The junction had 12 bases not matched to a gene; V was cut back by 5 bases and J by 5 bases. CDR3 length: 16 amino acids. Germline V gene lookup returns CDR1 MNHEY and CDR2 SVGAGI. CDR3 DNA: TGTGCCAGCAGTCCCCGAACAGGGGGCTTAGTTGAGACCCAGTACTTC. It specifies CASSPRTGGLVETQYF.

A word on this clonotype: A much larger clone is a single base away; this may be a read error. The chain recombines TRBV5-4 with TRBJ2-3; D perhaps matches TRBD1 (6 bases). The CDR3 spans 14 residues. Deletions cut 4 bases from V and 14 bases from J, with 23 bases between. Germline loops: CDR1 SGHNT, CDR2 YYREEE (reference sequence). CDR3 sequence reads: CASSNGQSPPTWYF. CDR3 in DNA: TGTGCCAGCAGCAACGGACAGAGTCCCCCCACATGGTATTTT.

The sample holds many counts of this clonotype. The chain employs TRBV9 and TRBJ2-7, with D maybe TRBD2 (6 bases). CDR1 and CDR2 (germline): SGDLS, YYNGEE. The CDR3 spans 14 residues. V shed 0 bases and J shed 1 base, with 8 bases lying between them. CDR3 region: CASSVGGNSYEQYF. CDR3 nucleotides: TGTGCCAGCAGCGTAGGCGGGAATTCCTACGAGCAGTACTTC.

The chain couples TRBV20-1 to TRBJ2-7; D might be TRBD1 (5 bases). This CDR3 has 14 amino acids. Trimming took off 2 bases at V and 3 bases at J, with 14 bases between the two ends. Per germline, CDR1 DFQATT and CDR2 SNEGSKA (reference sequence). In nucleotides, the CDR3 is TGCAGTGCTAGACTCCCCCAGGGCTACTACGAGCAGTACTTC. Amino acid sequence: CSARLPQGYYEQYF.

Regarding this clonotype: A clone one base away is much larger, so this may be a read error. This chain uses TRBV2 with TRBJ2-7; D possibly corresponds to TRBD2 (5 bases). Germline values: CDR1 SNHLY, CDR2 FYNNEI. The CDR3 contains 16 residues. The V end lost 7 bases, the J end lost 0 bases, and 19 bases lay between the germline ends. The CDR3 DNA reads as TGTGCCAGCAAGGAGGAGGAACTTCTAAGCTCCTACGAGCAGTACTTC. It specifies CASKEEELLSSYEQYF.

In its sample, this clonotype was seen many times. The rearrangement links TRBV7-2 to TRBJ2-7; D is unresolved. From germline, CDR1 is SGHTA and CDR2 FQGNSA. Trimming took 1 base from V and 1 from J, leaving 14 bases between them. This CDR3 has 16 amino acids. The CDR3 region is CASSLVSAPGSYEQYF. The CDR3, as DNA: TGTGCCAGCAGCTTAGTCTCGGCACCCGGGTCCTACGAGCAGTACTTC.

The CDR3 loop is CASSPQGVGETQFF. The CDR3 DNA reads as TGTGCCAGCAGCCCCCAGGGGGTTGGGGAGACCCAGTTCTTC. The genes are TRBV7-7 and TRBJ2-1, with 7 nucleotides matching TRBD1. This CDR3 spans 14 amino acids. V dropped 5 bases and J dropped 13; count of bases not matched to a gene: 14. The germline V gene encodes CDR1 SSHAT and CDR2 FNYEAQ (reference sequence).

This clonotype has a count of ten or more. The chain's CDR3 is CASSPLAGGHSGYNEQFF. CDR3 coding DNA: TGTGCCAGCAGCCCTTTAGCGGGGGGGCATTCGGGATACAATGAGCAGTTCTTC. The chain carries TRBV7-3 and TRBJ2-1; 11 positions match TRBD2. This CDR3 is 18 amino acids long. Trimming at V came to 5 bases and at J to 4 bases, leaving 13 bases not matched to a gene. Per the germline V gene, CDR1 is SGHTA and CDR2 is FQGTGA.

There are a few counts of this clonotype. A read error may be the cause here, since a much bigger clone is one base away. V gene TRBV12-3 or TRBV12-4 combines with J gene TRBJ2-5; TRBD1 is a possible D gene (6 bases). CDR3 size: 14 residues. V lost 4 bases and J 4 bases, leaving 13 bases between the germline ends. The CDR3 nucleotides read TGTGCCAGCAGTTATCAGGGGCGACGAGAGACCCAGTACTTC. Amino acid sequence: CASSYQGRRETQYF.

The V and J genes are TRBV28 and TRBJ2-5; D is uncertain. The V and J ends lost 4 bases and 2 bases respectively, with 20 bases between them. Germline V gene sequence: CDR1 MDHEN, CDR2 SYDVKM. This CDR3 comprises 17 residues. DNA of the CDR3: TGTGCCAGCAGTTCCCCCCCGGCTAGGCAGCTACAAGAGACCCAGTACTTC. This encodes CASSSPPARQLQETQYF.

This clonotype was recorded a few times. The chain has TRBV3-1 and TRBJ2-3; 7 positions match TRBD2. This CDR3 spans 15 amino acids. J lost 0 bases, V lost 4 bases, and 4 bases had no gene match. Germline CDR1 is LGHDT and CDR2 is YNNKEL (reference sequence). As DNA, the CDR3 is TGTGCCAGCAGCCTAGAAGCGGGGAGCACAGATACGCAGTATTTT. The encoded protein is CASSLEAGSTDTQYF.

This clonotype came up a few times. CDR3 sequence: CASSSTWGENSPLHF. The CDR3 DNA reads as TGTGCCAGCAGCTCGACGTGGGGGGAAAATTCACCCCTCCACTTT. The chain uses TRBV3-1 and TRBJ1-6, with a possible D match to TRBD1 (5 bases). Trimming left V 5 bases short and J 7 bases short, with 15 bases between. In germline, CDR1 is LGHDT, CDR2 YNNKEL (reference sequence). This CDR3 is built from 15 residues.

In its sample, this clonotype was seen once. The chain is built from TRBV5-1 and TRBJ2-1; 10 bases fit TRBD2. The CDR3 is 14 amino acids. V trimming: 4 bases; J trimming: 5 bases; junction bases outside the gene matches: 3. Per germline, CDR1 SGHRS and CDR2 YFSETQ. CDR3 sequence (DNA): TGCGCCAGCAGCACCGGACTAGCGGACAATGAGCAGTTCTTC. It is translated as CASSTGLADNEQFF.

This clonotype was counted once. At one boundary the junction diverges from the germline segment, which might be a read error. The chain is built from TRBV28 and TRBJ2-7; D remains ambiguous. This CDR3 contains 14 residues. Germline lookup yields CDR1 MDHEN and CDR2 SYDVKM. CDR3 amino acids: CAGRVAVSCGEQYF. In nucleotides, the CDR3 is TGTGCCGGCAGAGTGGCAGTGTCCTGCGGCGAGCAGTACTTC.

This chain uses TRBV4-2 with TRBJ2-1; 8 nucleotides match TRBD2. V trimming: 3 bases; J trimming: 8 bases; junction bases outside the gene matches: 15. CDR3 length: 17 residues. Per germline, CDR1 LGHNA and CDR2 YNFKEQ. CDR3 amino acids: CASSQEGSGGPYDEQFF. DNA for the CDR3: TGTGCCAGCAGCCAGGAAGGTTCGGGGGGGCCTTACGATGAGCAGTTCTTC.

CDR3 bases: TGTGCCAGCAGCTTAGGGGGTAGCGGGAGTATCAATGAGCAGTTCTTC. Its translation: CASSLGGSGSINEQFF. This sequence joins TRBV7-2 and TRBJ2-1; 9 nucleotides align to TRBD2. Germline V gene lookup returns CDR1 SGHTA and CDR2 FQGNSA. V lost 1 base and J lost 6; bases outside the gene matches: 7. CDR3 length: 16 amino acids.

This clonotype was counted ten times or more. The rearrangement uses TRBV4-3 and TRBJ1-2, with D possibly matching TRBD1 (5 bases). Germline V gene data show CDR1 as LGHNA and CDR2 as YSLEER. Trimming removed 1 base at V and 4 bases at J, with 16 bases between. This CDR3 is built from 16 residues. CDR3 DNA: TGCGCCAGCAGCCAAGCTCGGGACGGAGGTATCTATGGCTACACCTTC. This gives the protein CASSQARDGGIYGYTF.